This T cell receptor (beta chain) was retrieved from a study of OX40 agonist ivuxolimab in advanced cancers. The study in broad terms: Ivuxolimab was an agonistic, fully human IgG2 monoclonal antibody directed against OX40 (CD134), a costimulatory receptor. The paper covers the monotherapy dose-escalation part of the phase I ivuxolimab trial, which included N ≈ 57 patients. Patients were allowed to have had prior anti-PD-1, anti-PD-L1 or anti-CTLA-4 therapy, and 40% of the dose-escalation patients had been treated with checkpoint inhibitors. Intravenous ivuxolimab was administered to patients every 2 weeks at six dose levels: 0.01, 0.1, 0.3, 1.5, 3 and 10 mg/kg. Of the approximately 53 patients in dose escalation, around 20 had hepatocellular carcinoma, some 15 had melanoma, 9 had renal cell carcinoma and 9 had head and neck cancer. In the dose-escalation cohort, roughly 82% of patients were male, and the mean age was 60 years with a range of roughly 23 to 79. Peripheral TCRbeta sequencing was intended to test whether TCR sequence diversity was altered and clonal T-cell expansion was caused by ivuxolimab. Partial responses occurred in three dose-escalation patients: two with cutaneous melanoma and one with hepatocellular carcinoma. Points the paper makes about the study in general: At doses of 0.1 to 3.0 mg/kg, clonal expansion of both CD4+ and CD8+ T cells in blood was seen between baseline and week 6. Which antigens the clonally expanded peripheral T cells were specific for was not determined. In the 0.1-3.0 mg/kg groups, partial responders had among the lowest normalized peripheral clonal expansion, particularly in CD8+ T cells. Low levels of normalized T-cell clonal expansion were also shown by some nonresponding patients. After ivuxolimab, expanded clones were on average more numerous among CD8+ T cells than among CD4+ T cells.

Notes on this clone: Its antigen is unknown. The record has no base qualities; no much larger clone is one base away.

V is cut by 4 bases and J by 4 bases, and the space between the germline ends is 20 bases. The CDR3 measures 17 amino acids from cysteine to phenylalanine. The retained sequence is limited to the CDR3, 51 bases, with the frame set at the first base. CDR1 and CDR2 are read off the germline V gene as SGHTS and YDEGEE. The trial excluded patients who had a history of autoimmune disease or who were on systemic immunosuppression. In every dose cohort, peripheral blood was drawn for TCR sequencing at baseline, cycle 4 day 1, and cycle 7 day 1. Samples came from an open-label, multicenter, first-in-human phase I dose-escalation trial of ivuxolimab. The trial enrolled adults with locally advanced or metastatic head and neck squamous cell, hepatocellular, melanoma or renal cell carcinoma. Before TCR sequencing, CD4+ and CD8+ T cells were separately sorted from peripheral blood. Genomic DNA was extracted from sorted cells for sequencing of the TCRbeta CDR3 region. TCRbeta CDR3 regions were sequenced using the immunoSEQ Assay. Drawn from immuneACCESS, this table holds only the in-frame rearrangements with V and J called that TCRdb kept. Clones are partly lost; checked studies trace under half to an unresolved V gene and leave the rest unexplained. Counted in this sample were 77,000 or so clones; about 90% of them appeared once. The ten largest clones take up less than 2% of the sample.

Sequenced material: CD4+ or CD8+ T cells sorted from blood, taken in a trial of the OX40 agonist ivuxolimab. The sequence was collected from an adult with an advanced solid tumor such as melanoma, head and neck, liver or kidney cancer. Recombination linked TRBV5-8 to TRBJ2-2; the D gene cannot be named for sure. The CDR3 reads CASSLTSTNSRTGELFF. The DNA sequence is TGTGCCAGCAGCCTTACATCGACCAACAGCCGCACCGGGGAGCTGTTTTTT. Reference TRBV5-8 and TRBJ2-2 proteins supply the regions before and after the CDR3; the full variable domain is: EAGVTQSPTHLIKTRGQQATLRCSPISGHTSVYWYQQALGLGLQFLLWYDEGEERNRGNFPPRFSGRQFPNYSSELNVNALELEDSALYLCASSLTSTNSRTGELFFGEGSRLTVL.